This T cell receptor (beta chain) was identified in a study of T-cell reconstitution after alpha-beta-depleted transplantation in children. Researchers prepared the TCRbeta library using unique molecular identifiers, the study reports. TCRdb re-called the PCR reads through MiXCR, storing one row per CDR3 protein. The sample holds around 240,000 distinct CDR3 sequences, around 9.7% seen once. Trimming took 4 bases from V and 6 from J; bases not matched to a gene: 7. The germline gives CDR1 MDHEN, CDR2 SYDVKM. This CDR3 region has 15 residues. This clonotype was recorded at least ten times. The rearrangement uses TRBV28 and TRBJ1-1, with 11 bases identical to TRBD1. The sequenced sample was PBMCs from the stem cell graft donor, obtained from the stem cell graft. The clonotype comes from a human donor who donated a stem cell graft to a child with SCID. CDR3 nucleotide sequence: TGTGCCAGCAGTTCCCCGGGACAGGGGGGGTCTGAAGCTTTCTTT. This encodes CASSSPGQGGSEAFF.